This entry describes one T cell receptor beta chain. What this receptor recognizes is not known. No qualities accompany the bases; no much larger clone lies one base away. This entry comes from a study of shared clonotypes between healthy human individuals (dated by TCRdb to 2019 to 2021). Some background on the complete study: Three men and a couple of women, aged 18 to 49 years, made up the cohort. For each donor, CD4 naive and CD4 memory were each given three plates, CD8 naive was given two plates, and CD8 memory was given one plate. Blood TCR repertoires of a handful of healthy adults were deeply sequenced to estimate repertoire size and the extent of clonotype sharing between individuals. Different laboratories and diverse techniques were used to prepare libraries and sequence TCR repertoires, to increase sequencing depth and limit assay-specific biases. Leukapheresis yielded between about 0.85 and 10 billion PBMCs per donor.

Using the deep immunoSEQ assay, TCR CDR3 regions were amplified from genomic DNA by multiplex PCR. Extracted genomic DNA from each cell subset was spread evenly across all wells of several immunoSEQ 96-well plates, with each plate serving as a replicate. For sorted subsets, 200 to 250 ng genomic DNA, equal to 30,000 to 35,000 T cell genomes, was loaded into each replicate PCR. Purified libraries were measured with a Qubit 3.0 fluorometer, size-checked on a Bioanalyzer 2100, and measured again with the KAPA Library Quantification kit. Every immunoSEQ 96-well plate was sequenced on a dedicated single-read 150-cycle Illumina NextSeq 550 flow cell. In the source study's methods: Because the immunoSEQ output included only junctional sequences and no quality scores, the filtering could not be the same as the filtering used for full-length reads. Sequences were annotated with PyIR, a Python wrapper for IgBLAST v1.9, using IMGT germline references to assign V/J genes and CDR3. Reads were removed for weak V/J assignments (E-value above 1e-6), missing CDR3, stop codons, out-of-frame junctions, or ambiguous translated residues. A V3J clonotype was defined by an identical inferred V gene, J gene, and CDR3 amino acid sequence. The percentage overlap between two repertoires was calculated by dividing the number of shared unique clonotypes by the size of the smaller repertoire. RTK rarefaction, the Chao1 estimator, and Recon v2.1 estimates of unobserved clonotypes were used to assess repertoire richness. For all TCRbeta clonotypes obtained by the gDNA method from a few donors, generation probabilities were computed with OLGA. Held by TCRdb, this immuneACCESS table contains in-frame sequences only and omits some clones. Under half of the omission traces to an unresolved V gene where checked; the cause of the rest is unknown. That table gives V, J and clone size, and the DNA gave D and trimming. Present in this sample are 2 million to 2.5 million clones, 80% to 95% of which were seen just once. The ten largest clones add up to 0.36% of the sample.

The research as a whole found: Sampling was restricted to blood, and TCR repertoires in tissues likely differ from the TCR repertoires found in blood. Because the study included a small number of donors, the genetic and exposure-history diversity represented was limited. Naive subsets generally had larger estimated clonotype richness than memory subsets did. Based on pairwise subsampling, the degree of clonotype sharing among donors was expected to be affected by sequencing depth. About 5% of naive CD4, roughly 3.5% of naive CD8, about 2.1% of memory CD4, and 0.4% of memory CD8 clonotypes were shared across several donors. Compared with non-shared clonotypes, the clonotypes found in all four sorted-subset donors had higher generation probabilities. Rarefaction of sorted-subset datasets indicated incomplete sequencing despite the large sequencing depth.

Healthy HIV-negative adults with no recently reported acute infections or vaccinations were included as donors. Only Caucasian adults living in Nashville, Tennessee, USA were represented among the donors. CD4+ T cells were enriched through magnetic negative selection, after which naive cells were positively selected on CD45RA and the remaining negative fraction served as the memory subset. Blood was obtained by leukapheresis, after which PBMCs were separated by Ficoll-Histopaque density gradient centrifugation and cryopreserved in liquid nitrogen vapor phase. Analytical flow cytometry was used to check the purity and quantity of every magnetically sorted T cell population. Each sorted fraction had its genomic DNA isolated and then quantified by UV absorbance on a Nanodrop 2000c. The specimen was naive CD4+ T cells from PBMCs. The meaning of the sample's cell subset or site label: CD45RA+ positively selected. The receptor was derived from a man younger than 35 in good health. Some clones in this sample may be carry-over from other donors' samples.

The DNA sequence is given as TGTGCCAGCAGCTTAGGGCCGGGGTCTACCTATGGCTACACCTTC. Its translation reads: CASSLGPGSTYGYTF. The chain uses TRBV7-2 and TRBJ1-2, with the D segment identity uncertain. Including the terminal cysteine and phenylalanine, the CDR3 comprises 15 residues. The only DNA kept is the CDR3, 45 bases in frame from the first base. Between the V and J ends, shortened by 1 base and 4 bases respectively, the junction contains 13 bases. CDR1 and CDR2 (SGHTA, FQGNSA) derive from the germline V gene.